This entry lists 5 T cell receptor beta chains sequenced from one sample in a study of blood T cells in healthy people across ages. For the second PCR, which ran for about 6 to 12 cycles, a sample-barcoded 5' primer and a J-beta primer mix were used. In TCRdb, the 5' RACE reads were re-called with MiXCR into one record per CDR3 protein. The sample yields 1.4 million or so distinct CDR3 sequences, approximately 42% seen once. The sample taken for sequencing was blood. The receptors stem from a woman between 18 and 30 years old in good health.

Only one count was recorded for this clonotype. The chain is built from TRBV7-9 and TRBJ1-6; tentative D call: TRBD1 (5 bases). The CDR3 extends over 16 amino acids. The V gene's germline CDR1 is SEHNR and CDR2 FQNEAQ (reference sequence). Trimming removed 5 bases at V and 8 bases at J, with 19 bases between. CDR3 DNA sequence: TGTGCCAGCAGCCAGGGTCCCCAAGGGTTGGATTCACCCCTCCACTTT. Protein: CASSQGPQGLDSPLHF.

This clonotype occurred a few times. The genes are TRBV2 and TRBJ1-2; D remains unclear. This CDR3 is built from 11 residues. Trimming took off 6 bases at V and 6 bases at J, with 8 bases between the two ends. Germline CDR1 reads SNHLY; CDR2 reads FYNNEI. The CDR3 coding sequence is TGTGCCAGCAGGAACGGGAATGGCTACACCTTC. Residues: CASRNGNGYTF.

The CDR3 loop is CASSKFPAPRTPTRLRLAKNIQYF. The CDR3 bases are TGTGCCAGCAGCAAATTCCCCGCCCCGCGAACTCCGACTAGATTACGCCTAGCCAAAAACATTCAGTACTTC. The chain combines TRBV21-1 with TRBJ2-4; the tabulated D call, TRBD1, remains unverified against the DNA. TRBV21-1 is a documented pseudogene. The CDR3 covers 24 residues.

The V gene is TRBV20-1, the J gene TRBJ2-7; 9 bases fit TRBD2. The DNA end is more similar to TRBJ2-5, so the J call may be wrong. The length of the CDR3 is 17 residues. Germline CDR1 reads DFQATT; CDR2 reads SNEGSKA (reference sequence). CDR3 sequence (DNA): TGCAGTGCTAGAGATCCCTTGTCTAGCGGGATTTTTGAGACCCAGTACTTC. As protein: CSARDPLSSGIFETQYF.

This clonotype was observed a handful of times. The chain recombines TRBV2 with TRBJ2-3; no clear D gene. Germline V CDR1 and CDR2: SNHLY, FYNNEI. CDR3 size: 17 residues. V lost 1 base to trimming and J lost 1 base, with 15 bases between them. CDR3 coding DNA: TGTGCCAGCAGTGAAGAGGAGACGACGTCGGGCACAGATACGCAGTATTTT. This encodes CASSEEETTSGTDTQYF.